This TCR beta chain came from a study of neurological immune-mediated disorders. Study-level findings and limits: Neither clinical nor MRI features were associated with the multiple sclerosis repertoire cluster.

cDNA was made by 5'RACE with 10-nucleotide random UMIs. Each CDR3 protein is one row after TCRdb ran MiXCR on the 5' RACE reads. The profile covers about 65,000 distinct CDR3 sequences, with 3.5% to 5% appearing a single time and roughly 2.5% taken by the ten largest. This clonotype was recorded many times. Its antigen remains unidentified. PBMCs numbering 2 million and stored at -80 C yielded the unsorted libraries. Per the germline V gene, CDR1 is SGHVT and CDR2 is SQSDAQ. The CDR3 sequence is 19 residues long. J lost 3 bases, V lost 1 base, and 16 bases had no gene match. The chain links TRBV7-4 to TRBJ1-2, with 8 positions matching TRBD1. The TCR originated in a man aged 45 to 65 with multiple sclerosis. Input material: PBMCs. The CDR3 here is CASSLVPKFGQGWYYGYTF. In nucleotides, the CDR3 is TGTGCCAGCAGCTTAGTCCCTAAATTTGGACAGGGATGGTACTATGGCTACACCTTC.